These 2 T cell receptor beta chains were sequenced from one sample in a study of monozygotic twins with inflammatory bowel disease. TCRdb re-called the 5' RACE reads and gives one entry per CDR3 protein, without DNA. Its table records more than 110,000 distinct CDR3 sequences. The sample taken for sequencing was blood. Source of these receptors: a human donor with ulcerative colitis or Crohn's disease, or a healthy co-twin of an affected twin (not recorded which).

The V call is TRBV2, the J call TRBJ2-1; no DNA is available, so the TRBD2 call from TCRdb remains unchecked. This CDR3 is 18 amino acids long. CDR1 and CDR2 (germline): SNHLY, FYNNEI. This CDR3 reads CASIPGTSDKRVYNEQFF.

V usage is TRBV6-6 and J usage is TRBJ2-1; TCRdb's assignment of TRBD1 cannot be checked, as there is no DNA. The CDR3 is 14 amino acids. Germline CDR1 MNHNY, CDR2 SVGAGI (reference sequence). The CDR3 protein is CASSYSGDRGRRFF.